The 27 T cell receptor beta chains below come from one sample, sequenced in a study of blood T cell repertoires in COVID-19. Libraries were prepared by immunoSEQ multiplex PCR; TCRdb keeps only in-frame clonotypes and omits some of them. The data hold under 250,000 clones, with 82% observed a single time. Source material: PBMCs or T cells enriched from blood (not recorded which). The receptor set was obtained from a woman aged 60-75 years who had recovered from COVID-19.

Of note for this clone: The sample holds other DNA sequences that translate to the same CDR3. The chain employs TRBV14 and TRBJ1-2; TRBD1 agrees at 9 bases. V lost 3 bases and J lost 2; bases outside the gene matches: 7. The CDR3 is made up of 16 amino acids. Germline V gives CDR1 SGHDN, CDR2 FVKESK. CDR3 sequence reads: CASSQTGTGSNYGYTF. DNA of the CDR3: TGTGCCAGCAGCCAGACCGGGACAGGGTCGAACTATGGCTACACCTTC.

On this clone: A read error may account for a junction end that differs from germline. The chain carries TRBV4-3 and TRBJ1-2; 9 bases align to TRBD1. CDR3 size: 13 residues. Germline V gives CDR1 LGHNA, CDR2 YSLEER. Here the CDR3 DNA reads TGCGCCAGCAGCCAAGAACGAGGGACAGGGCATCTCTTC. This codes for CASSQERGTGHLF.

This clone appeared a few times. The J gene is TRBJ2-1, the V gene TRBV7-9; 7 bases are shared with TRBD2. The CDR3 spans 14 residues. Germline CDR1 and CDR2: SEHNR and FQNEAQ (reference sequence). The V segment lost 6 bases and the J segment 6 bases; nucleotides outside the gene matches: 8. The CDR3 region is CASRGEGLPNEQFF. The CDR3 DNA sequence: TGTGCCAGCAGGGGGGAGGGCCTCCCCAATGAGCAGTTCTTC.

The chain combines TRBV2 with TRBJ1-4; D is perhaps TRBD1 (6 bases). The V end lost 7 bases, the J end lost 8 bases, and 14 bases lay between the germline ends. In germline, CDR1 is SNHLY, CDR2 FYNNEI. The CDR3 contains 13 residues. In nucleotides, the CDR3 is TGTGCCAGCAAGCGGGACACCAGGGAAAAACTGTTTTTT. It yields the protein CASKRDTREKLFF.

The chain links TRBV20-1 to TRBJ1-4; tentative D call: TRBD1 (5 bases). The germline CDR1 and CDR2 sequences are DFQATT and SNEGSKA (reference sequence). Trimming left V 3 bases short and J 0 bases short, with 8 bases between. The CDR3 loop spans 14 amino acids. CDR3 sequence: CSASGGATNEKLFF. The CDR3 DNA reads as TGCAGTGCTAGTGGGGGGGCAACTAATGAAAAACTGTTTTTT.

The CDR3 nucleotides read TGTGCCAGCAGCGTACAGGGCTACAATGAGCAGTTCTTC. Its translation is CASSVQGYNEQFF. V and J are TRBV5-4 and TRBJ2-1; a weak D match, TRBD1 (6 bases). V was trimmed by 4 bases and J by 3 bases, leaving 8 bases between them. This CDR3 contains 13 residues. Germline V gene sequence: CDR1 SGHNT, CDR2 YYREEE (reference sequence).

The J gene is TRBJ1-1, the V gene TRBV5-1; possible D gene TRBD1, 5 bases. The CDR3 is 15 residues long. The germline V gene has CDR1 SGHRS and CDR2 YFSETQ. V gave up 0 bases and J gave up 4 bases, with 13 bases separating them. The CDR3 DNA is TGCGCCAGCAGCTTGGAAGGGGCAATCCGCACTGAAGCTTTCTTT. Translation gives CASSLEGAIRTEAFF.

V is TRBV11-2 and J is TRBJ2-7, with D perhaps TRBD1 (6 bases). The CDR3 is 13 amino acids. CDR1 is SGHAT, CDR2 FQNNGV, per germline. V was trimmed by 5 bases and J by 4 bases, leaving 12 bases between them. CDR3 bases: TGTGCCAGCAGCACAGACAGGATGTACGAGCAGTACTTC. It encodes CASSTDRMYEQYF.

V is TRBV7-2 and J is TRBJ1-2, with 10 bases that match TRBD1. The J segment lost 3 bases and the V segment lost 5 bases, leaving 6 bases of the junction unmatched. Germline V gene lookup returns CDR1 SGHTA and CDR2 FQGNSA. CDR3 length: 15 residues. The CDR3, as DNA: TGTGCCAGCAGCGCCCGGGACAGGGGTTACTATGGCTACACCTTC. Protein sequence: CASSARDRGYYGYTF.

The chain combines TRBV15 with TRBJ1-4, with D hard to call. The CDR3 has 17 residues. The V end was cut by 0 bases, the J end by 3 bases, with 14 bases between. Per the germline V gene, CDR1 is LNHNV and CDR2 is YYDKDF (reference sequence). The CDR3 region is CATSRDGLWRANEKLFF. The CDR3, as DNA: TGTGCCACCAGCAGAGACGGCCTATGGAGGGCTAATGAAAAACTGTTTTTT.

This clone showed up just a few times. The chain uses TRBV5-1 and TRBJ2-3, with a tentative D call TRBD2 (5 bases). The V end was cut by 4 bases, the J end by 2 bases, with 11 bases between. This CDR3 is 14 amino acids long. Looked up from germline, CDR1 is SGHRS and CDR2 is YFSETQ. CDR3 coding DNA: TGCGCCAGCAGCACAAGCGGTTCCACAGATACGCAGTATTTT. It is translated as CASSTSGSTDTQYF. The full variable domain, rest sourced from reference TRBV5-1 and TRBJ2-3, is KAGVTQTPRYLIKTRGQQVTLSCSPISGHRSVSWYQQTPGQGLQFLFEYFSETQRNKGNFPGRFSGRQFSNSRSEMNVSTLELGDSALYLCASSTSGSTDTQYFGPGTRLTVL.

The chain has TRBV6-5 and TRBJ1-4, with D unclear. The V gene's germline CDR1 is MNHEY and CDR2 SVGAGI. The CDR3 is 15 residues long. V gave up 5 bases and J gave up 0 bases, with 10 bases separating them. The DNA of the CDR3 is TGTGCCAGCAGTACCCGACTAGCAACTAATGAAAAACTGTTTTTT. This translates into CASSTRLATNEKLFF.

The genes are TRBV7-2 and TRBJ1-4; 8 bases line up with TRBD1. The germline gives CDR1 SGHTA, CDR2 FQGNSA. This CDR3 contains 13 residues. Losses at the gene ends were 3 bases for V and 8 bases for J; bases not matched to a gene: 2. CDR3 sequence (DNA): TGTGCCAGCAGCTTCGGACAGGGCGAAAAACTGTTTTTT. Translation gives CASSFGQGEKLFF.

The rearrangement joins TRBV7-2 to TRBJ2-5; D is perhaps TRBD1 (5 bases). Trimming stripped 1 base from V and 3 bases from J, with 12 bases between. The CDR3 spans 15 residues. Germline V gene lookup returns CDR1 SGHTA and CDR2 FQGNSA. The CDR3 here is CASSLGGRAEETQYF. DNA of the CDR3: TGTGCCAGCAGCTTAGGGGGCAGGGCGGAAGAGACCCAGTACTTC.

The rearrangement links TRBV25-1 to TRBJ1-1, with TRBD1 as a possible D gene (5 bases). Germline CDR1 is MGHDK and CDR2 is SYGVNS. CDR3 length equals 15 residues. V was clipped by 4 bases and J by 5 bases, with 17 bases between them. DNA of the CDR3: TGTGCCAGCAGTGGAATGCAGGGCGTTGGGACTGAAGCTTTCTTT. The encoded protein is CASSGMQGVGTEAFF.

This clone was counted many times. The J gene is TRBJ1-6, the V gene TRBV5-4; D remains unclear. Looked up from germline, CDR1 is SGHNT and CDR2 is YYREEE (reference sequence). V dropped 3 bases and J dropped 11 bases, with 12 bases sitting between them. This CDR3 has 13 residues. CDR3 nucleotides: TGTGCCAGCAGCTCGAAACTCGAGACACCCCTCCACTTT. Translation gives CASSSKLETPLHF. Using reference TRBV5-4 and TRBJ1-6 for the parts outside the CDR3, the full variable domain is ETGVTQSPTHLIKTRGQQVTLRCSSQSGHNTVSWYQQALGQGPQFIFQYYREEENGRGNFPPRFSGLQFPNYSSELNVNALELDDSALYLCASSSKLETPLHFGNGTRLTVT.

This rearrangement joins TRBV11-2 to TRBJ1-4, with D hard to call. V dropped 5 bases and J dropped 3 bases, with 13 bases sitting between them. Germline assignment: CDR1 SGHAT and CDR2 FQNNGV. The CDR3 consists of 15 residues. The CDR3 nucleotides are TGTGCCAGCAGCCCAGGCGGGGTGCCTAATGAAAAACTGTTTTTT. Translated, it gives CASSPGGVPNEKLFF.

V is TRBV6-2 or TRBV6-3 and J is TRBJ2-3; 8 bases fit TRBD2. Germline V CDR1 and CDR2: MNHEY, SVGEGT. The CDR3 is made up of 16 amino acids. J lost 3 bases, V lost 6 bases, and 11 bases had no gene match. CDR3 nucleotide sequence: TGTGCCAGCAGCCGTGGGCGCGGGGGGCGGACAGATACGCAGTATTTT. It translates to CASSRGRGGRTDTQYF.

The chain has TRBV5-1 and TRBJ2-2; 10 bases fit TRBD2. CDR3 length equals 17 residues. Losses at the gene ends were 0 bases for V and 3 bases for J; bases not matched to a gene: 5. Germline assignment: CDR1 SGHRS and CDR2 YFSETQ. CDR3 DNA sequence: TGCGCCAGCAGCTTGGTTGGGACTAGCGTATACACCGGGGAGCTGTTTTTT. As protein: CASSLVGTSVYTGELFF.

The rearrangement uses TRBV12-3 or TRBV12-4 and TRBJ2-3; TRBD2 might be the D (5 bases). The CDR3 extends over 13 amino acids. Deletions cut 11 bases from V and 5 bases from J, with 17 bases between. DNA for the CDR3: TGTGCCCTCTCTCCGACGGGGAGAGATACGCAGTATTTT. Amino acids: CALSPTGRDTQYF.

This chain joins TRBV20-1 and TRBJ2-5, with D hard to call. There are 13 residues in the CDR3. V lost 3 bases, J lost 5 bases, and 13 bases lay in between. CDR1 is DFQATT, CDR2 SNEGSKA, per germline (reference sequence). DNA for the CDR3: TGCAGTGCTAGTTATACTGAGTTGGAGACCCAGTACTTC. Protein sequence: CSASYTELETQYF.

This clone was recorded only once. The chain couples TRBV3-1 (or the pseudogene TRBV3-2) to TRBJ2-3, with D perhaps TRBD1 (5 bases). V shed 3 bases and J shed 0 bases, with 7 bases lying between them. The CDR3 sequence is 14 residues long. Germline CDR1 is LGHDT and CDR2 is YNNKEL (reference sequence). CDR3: CASSHKGSTDTQYF. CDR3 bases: TGTGCCAGCAGCCATAAGGGGAGCACAGATACGCAGTATTTT.

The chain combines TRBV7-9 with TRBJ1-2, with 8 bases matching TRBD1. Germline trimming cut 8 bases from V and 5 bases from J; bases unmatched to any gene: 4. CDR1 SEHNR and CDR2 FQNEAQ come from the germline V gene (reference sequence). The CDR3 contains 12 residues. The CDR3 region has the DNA TGTGCCAGCGACAGGGGCGCGTATGGCTACACCTTC. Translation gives CASDRGAYGYTF.

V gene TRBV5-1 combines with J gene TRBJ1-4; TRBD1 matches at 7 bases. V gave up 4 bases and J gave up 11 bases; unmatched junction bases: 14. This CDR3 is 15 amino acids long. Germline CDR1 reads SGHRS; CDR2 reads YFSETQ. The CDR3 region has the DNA TGCGCCAGCAGCCCCGAGGGGGCGGCTGGAGTTAAACTGTTTTTT. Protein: CASSPEGAAGVKLFF.

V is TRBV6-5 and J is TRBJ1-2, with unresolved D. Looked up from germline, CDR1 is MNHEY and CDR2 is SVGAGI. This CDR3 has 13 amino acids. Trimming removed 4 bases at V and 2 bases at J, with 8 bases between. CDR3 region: CASSSGWNYGYTF. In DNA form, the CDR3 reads TGTGCCAGCAGTTCAGGATGGAACTATGGCTACACCTTC.

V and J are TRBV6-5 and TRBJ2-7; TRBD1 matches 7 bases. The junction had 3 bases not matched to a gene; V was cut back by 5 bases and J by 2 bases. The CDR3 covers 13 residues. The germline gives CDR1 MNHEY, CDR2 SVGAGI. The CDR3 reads CASSRQGTYEQYF. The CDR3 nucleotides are TGTGCCAGCAGTCGACAGGGCACCTACGAGCAGTACTTC.

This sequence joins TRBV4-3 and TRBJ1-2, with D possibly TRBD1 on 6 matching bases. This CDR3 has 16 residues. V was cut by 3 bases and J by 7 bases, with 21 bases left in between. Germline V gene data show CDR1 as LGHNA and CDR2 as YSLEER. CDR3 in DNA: TGCGCCAGCAGCCACGAGGGGGGGGCGCGTGATTTTGGCTACACCTTC. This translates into CASSHEGGARDFGYTF.